The source of this T cell receptor beta chain is a study of T cells in Graves' hyperthyroidism and ophthalmopathy. Study-wide results and limits: Blood shared most expanded thyroid clonotypes above 0.001.

In regard to this clonotype: The antigen remains unidentified.

The investigators amplified TCR beta CDR3 regions from RNA transcripts. A set of HTBI primers served as the primers for a first-round RT-PCR of the TCR CDR3. TCRdb ran MiXCR on the multiplex PCR reads and lists one entry per CDR3 protein. The table lists about 590,000 distinct CDR3 sequences, 15% to 18% of them singletons. On the basis of clinical symptoms, serum thyroxine and TRAb, thyroid ultrasound and orbital computed tomography, diagnoses were made. V lost 4 bases and J 0 bases, leaving 10 bases between the germline ends. Germline-derived CDR1 and CDR2 are MNHEY and SMNVEV (reference sequence). There are 16 residues in the CDR3.

Sequences were obtained from blood. The source of this sequence is a woman in her twenties or thirties with Graves' hyperthyroidism. The chain carries TRBV27 and TRBJ2-6; D remains ambiguous. The CDR3 spells CASSSPTGSGANVLTF. The CDR3 coding sequence is TGTGCCAGCAGTTCTCCGACGGGCTCTGGGGCCAACGTCCTGACTTTC.